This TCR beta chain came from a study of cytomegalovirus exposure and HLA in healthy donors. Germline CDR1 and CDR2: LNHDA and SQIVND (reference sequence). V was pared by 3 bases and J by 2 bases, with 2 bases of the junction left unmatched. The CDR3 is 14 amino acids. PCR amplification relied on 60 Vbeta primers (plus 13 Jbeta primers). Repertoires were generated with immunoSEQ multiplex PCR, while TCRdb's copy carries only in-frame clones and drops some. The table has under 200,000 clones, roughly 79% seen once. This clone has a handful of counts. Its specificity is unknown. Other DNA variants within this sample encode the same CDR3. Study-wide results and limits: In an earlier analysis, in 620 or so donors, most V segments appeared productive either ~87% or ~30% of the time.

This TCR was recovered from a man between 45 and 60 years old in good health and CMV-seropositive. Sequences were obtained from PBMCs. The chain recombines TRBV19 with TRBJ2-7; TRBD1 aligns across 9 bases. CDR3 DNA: TGTGCCAGTAGTATCGGGACAGGGACCTACGAGCAGTACTTC. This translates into CASSIGTGTYEQYF.